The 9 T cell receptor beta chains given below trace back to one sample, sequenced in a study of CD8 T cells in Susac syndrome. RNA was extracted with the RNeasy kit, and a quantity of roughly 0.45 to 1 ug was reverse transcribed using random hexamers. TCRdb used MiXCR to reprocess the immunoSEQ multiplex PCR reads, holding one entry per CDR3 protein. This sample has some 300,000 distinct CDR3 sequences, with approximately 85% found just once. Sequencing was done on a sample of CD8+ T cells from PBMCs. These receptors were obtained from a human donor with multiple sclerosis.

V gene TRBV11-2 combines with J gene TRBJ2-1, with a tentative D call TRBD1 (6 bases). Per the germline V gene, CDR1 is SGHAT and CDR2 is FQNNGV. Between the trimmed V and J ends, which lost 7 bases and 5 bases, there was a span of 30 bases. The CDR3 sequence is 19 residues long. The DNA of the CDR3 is TGTGCCAGCACTCTGGGGGCGCTTACCAGACTACAGCCGAACAATGAGCAGTTCTTC. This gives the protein CASTLGALTRLQPNNEQFF. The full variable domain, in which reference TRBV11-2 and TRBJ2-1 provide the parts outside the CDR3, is EAGVAQSPRYKIIEKRQSVAFWCNPISGHATLYWYQQILGQGPKLLIQFQNNGVVDDSQLPKDRFSAERLKGVDSTLKIQPAKLEDSAVYLCASTLGALTRLQPNNEQFFGPGTRLTVL.

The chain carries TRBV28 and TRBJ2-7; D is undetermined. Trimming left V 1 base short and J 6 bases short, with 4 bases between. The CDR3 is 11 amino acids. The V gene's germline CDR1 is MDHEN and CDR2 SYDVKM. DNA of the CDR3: TGTGCCAGCAGTTTATATCGCGAGCAGTACTTC. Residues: CASSLYREQYF. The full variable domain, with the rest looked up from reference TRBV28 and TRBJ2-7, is DVKVTQSSRYLVKRTGEKVFLECVQDMDHENMFWYRQDPGLGLRLIYFSYDVKMKEKGDIPEGYSVSREKKERFSLILESASTNQTSMYLCASSLYREQYFGPGTRLTVT.

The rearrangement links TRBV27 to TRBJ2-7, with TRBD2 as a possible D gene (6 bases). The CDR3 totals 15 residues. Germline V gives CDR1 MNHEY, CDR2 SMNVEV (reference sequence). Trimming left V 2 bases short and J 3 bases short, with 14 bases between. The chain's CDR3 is CASSLIGGIRYEQYF. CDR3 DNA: TGTGCCAGCAGTTTAATTGGCGGGATCCGCTACGAGCAGTACTTC.

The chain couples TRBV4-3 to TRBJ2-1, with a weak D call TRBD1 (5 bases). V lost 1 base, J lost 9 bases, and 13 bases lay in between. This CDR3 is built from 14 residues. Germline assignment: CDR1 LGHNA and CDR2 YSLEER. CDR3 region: CASSQGTYRSEQFF. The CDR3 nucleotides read TGCGCCAGCAGCCAAGGCACATACAGGAGTGAGCAGTTCTTC.

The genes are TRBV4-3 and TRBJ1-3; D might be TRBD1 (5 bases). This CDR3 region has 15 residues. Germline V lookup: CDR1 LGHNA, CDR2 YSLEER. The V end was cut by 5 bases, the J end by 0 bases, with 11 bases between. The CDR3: CASSLGAASGNTIYF. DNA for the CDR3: TGCGCCAGCAGCTTAGGGGCGGCCTCTGGAAACACCATATATTTT.

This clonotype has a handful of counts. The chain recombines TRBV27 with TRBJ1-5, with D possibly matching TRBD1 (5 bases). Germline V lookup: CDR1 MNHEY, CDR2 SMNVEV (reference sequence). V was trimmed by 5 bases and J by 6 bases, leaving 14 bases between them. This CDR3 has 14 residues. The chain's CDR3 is CASSRGSRGQPQHF. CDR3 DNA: TGTGCCAGCAGTAGGGGATCGAGGGGTCAGCCCCAGCATTTT.

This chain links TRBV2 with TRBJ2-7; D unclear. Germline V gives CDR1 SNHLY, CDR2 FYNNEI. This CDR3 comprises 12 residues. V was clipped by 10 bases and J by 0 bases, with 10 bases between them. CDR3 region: CATRPRSYEQYF. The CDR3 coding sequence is TGTGCCACCAGGCCCCGCTCCTACGAGCAGTACTTC.

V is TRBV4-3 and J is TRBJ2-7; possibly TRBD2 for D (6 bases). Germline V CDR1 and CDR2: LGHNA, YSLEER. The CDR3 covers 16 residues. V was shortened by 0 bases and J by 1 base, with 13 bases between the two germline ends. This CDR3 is CASSQEGWGVSYEQYF. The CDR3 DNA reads TGCGCCAGCAGCCAAGAAGGTTGGGGGGTATCCTACGAGCAGTACTTC.

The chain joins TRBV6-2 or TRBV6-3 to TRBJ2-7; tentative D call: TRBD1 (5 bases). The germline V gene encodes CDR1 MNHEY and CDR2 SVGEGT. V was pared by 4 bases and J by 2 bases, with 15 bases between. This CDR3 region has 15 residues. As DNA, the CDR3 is TGTGCCAGCAGTTCACCCCGGGCAGGGCCCTACGAGCAGTACTTC. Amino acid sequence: CASSSPRAGPYEQYF.